Each of the 9 T cell receptor beta chains below was sequenced from the same sample in a study of blood T cell repertoires in COVID-19. Measured with immunoSEQ multiplex PCR; TCRdb has only the in-frame clones, and not every one. The data show about 50,000 clones, 85% to 90% seen once. Sample: peripheral blood. These receptors were obtained from a man aged 55 to 70 with acute or convalescent COVID-19.

This chain joins TRBV28 and TRBJ1-5, with 9 bases fitting TRBD1. From germline, CDR1 is MDHEN and CDR2 SYDVKM. The CDR3 loop spans 14 amino acids. The ends lost 11 bases at V and 5 bases at J; junction bases unmatched: 10. In nucleotides, the CDR3 is TGTGCCTCCCGACGGGGGACAGGGTATCAGCCCCAGCATTTT. Residues: CASRRGTGYQPQHF. The full variable domain, rest sourced from reference TRBV28 and TRBJ1-5, is DVKVTQSSRYLVKRTGEKVFLECVQDMDHENMFWYRQDPGLGLRLIYFSYDVKMKEKGDIPEGYSVSREKKERFSLILESASTNQTSMYLCASRRGTGYQPQHFGDGTRLSIL.

The count of this clone is one. V and J are TRBV4-1 and TRBJ2-7; 13 bases map to TRBD2. Germline loops: CDR1 MGHRA, CDR2 YSYEKL. The CDR3 contains 19 residues. J lost 4 bases, V lost 4 bases, and 16 bases had no gene match. CDR3 coding DNA: TGCGCCAGCAGCCGCTTAGAACTAGGACTAGCGGGAGTTCCTTACGAGCAGTACTTC. Amino acids: CASSRLELGLAGVPYEQYF.

The rearrangement joins TRBV28 to TRBJ1-5; D call uncertain. In germline, CDR1 is MDHEN, CDR2 SYDVKM. The CDR3 has 15 residues. V was clipped by 11 bases and J by 0 bases, with 17 bases between them. The CDR3 loop is CACTKATYSNQPQHF. The CDR3 coding sequence is TGTGCCTGCACCAAGGCGACTTATAGCAATCAGCCCCAGCATTTT.

The J gene is TRBJ2-6, the V gene TRBV27; weak D call: TRBD2 (6 bases). The length of the CDR3 is 18 residues. V lost 1 base, J lost 4 bases, and 17 bases lay in between. Germline CDR1 reads MNHEY; CDR2 reads SMNVEV (reference sequence). CDR3 loop: CASSLFGISGEGANVLTF. CDR3 DNA sequence: TGTGCCAGCAGTTTATTCGGGATTTCGGGGGAAGGGGCCAACGTCCTGACTTTC. Looking up the rest from reference TRBV27 and TRBJ2-6 gives the full variable domain: EAQVTQNPRYLITVTGKKLTVTCSQNMNHEYMSWYRQDPGLGLRQIYYSMNVEVTDKGDVPEGYKVSRKEKRNFPLILESPSPNQTSLYFCASSLFGISGEGANVLTFGAGSRLTVL.

This chain uses TRBV6-5 with TRBJ1-5; D is possibly TRBD1 (6 bases). The V end was cut by 4 bases, the J end by 5 bases, with 15 bases between. The CDR3 covers 15 residues. Germline V CDR1 and CDR2: MNHEY, SVGAGI. CDR3 sequence (DNA): TGTGCCAGCAGTTCCTCCGGGACACTTTATCAGCCCCAGCATTTT. Amino acid sequence: CASSSSGTLYQPQHF.

The chain couples TRBV12-5 to TRBJ1-1, with 9 bases that match TRBD1. CDR3 length equals 13 residues. V trimming: 5 bases; J trimming: 10 bases; junction bases outside the gene matches: 8. Germline CDR1 is LGHNT and CDR2 is FRNRAP. The CDR3 coding sequence is TGTGCTAGTGGTCCCGGACAGGGGATCGGAGCTTTCTTT. Translating gives CASGPGQGIGAFF.

CDR3 bases: TGTGCCAGCGGCAGAGGACAGGGACAAGAGACCCAGTACTTC. Its translation: CASGRGQGQETQYF. The chain joins TRBV28 to TRBJ2-5, with 8 bases aligning to TRBD1. The junction had 7 bases not matched to a gene; V was cut back by 8 bases and J by 2 bases. Germline V lookup: CDR1 MDHEN, CDR2 SYDVKM. The CDR3 extends over 14 amino acids. The full variable domain, rest sourced from reference TRBV28 and TRBJ2-5, is DVKVTQSSRYLVKRTGEKVFLECVQDMDHENMFWYRQDPGLGLRLIYFSYDVKMKEKGDIPEGYSVSREKKERFSLILESASTNQTSMYLCASGRGQGQETQYFGPGTRLLVL.

The gene calls are TRBV19 and TRBJ2-7; TRBD1 aligns across 9 bases. Trimming at V came to 6 bases and at J to 5 bases, leaving 14 bases not matched to a gene. The CDR3 extends over 16 amino acids. Germline CDR1 reads LNHDA; CDR2 reads SQIVND (reference sequence). The DNA of the CDR3 is TGTGCCAGTAGCTCCTCCCCGGACAGGGGCTTCCACGAGCAGTACTTC. Translation gives CASSSSPDRGFHEQYF. Variable domain in full (rest from reference TRBV19 and TRBJ2-7): DGGITQSPKYLFRKEGQNVTLSCEQNLNHDAMYWYRQDPGQGLRLIYYSQIVNDFQKGDIAEGYSVSREKKESFPLTVTSAQKNPTAFYLCASSSSPDRGFHEQYFGPGTRLTVT.

Details on this clone: The junction does not match germline at one end; this may be a read error. J is TRBJ2-1 and V is TRBV7-3; TRBD2 agrees at 8 bases. The CDR3 is 14 residues long. CDR1 is SGHTA, CDR2 FQGTGA, per germline. Here the CDR3 reads CASSFTGLAAARIF. The CDR3 bases are TGTGCCAGCAGCTTCACCGGACTAGCAGCCGCTCGGATCTTC.